The sequence of this T cell receptor (beta chain) was determined in a study of high-grade serous ovarian cancer treatment subgroups. Findings and caveats of the study: Only CDR3 was analyzed; CDR1 and CDR2 were not. Same-patient tumor repertoires overlapped at roughly 0.095 to 0.85; different patients barely overlapped.

Comment on this clone: Its antigen is unidentified.

Tumor tissue was taken before any definitive surgery or chemotherapy was given. CDR1 SGHTA and CDR2 FQGNSA come from the germline V gene. This CDR3 is built from 15 residues. J was trimmed by 3 bases and V by 5 bases; bases with no gene match: 8. The method was immunoSEQ multiplex PCR; TCRdb's version includes in-frame clones alone and lacks a portion of them. Of some 33,000 clones detected, about four fifths appear once; the ten largest clones hold about 3%. The source of this sequence is a human donor with high-grade serous ovarian cancer. The sample comprised tumor tissue. V gene TRBV7-2 combines with J gene TRBJ1-1, with 8 bases fitting TRBD1. The CDR3 nucleotides are TGTGCCAGCAGCCCAGACAGGGGAGCGCACACTGAAGCTTTCTTT. Its protein product is CASSPDRGAHTEAFF.